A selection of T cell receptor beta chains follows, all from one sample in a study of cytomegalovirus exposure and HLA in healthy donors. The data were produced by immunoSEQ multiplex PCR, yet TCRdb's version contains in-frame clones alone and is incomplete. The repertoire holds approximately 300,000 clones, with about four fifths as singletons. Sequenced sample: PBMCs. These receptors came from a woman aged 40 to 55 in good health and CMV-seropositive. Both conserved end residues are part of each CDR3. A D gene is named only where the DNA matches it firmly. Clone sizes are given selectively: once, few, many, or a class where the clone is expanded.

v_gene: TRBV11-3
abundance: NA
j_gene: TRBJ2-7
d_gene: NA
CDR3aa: CASSLGQYEQYF
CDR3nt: TGTGCCAGCAGCTTAGGCCAGTACGAGCAGTACTTC

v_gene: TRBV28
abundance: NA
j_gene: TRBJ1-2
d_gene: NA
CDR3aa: CASSFQTGYYGYTF
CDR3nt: TGTGCCAGCAGTTTCCAAACAGGGTACTATGGCTACACCTTC

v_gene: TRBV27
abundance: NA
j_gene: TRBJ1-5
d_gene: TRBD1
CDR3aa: CASSRSDRGQQPQHF
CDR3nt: TGTGCCAGCAGTCGTTCGGACAGGGGGCAACAGCCCCAGCATTTT

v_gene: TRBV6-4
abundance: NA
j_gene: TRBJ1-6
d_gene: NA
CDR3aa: CASRGNMNSPLHF
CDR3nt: TGTGCCAGCAGGGGCAATATGAACTCACCCCTCCACTTT

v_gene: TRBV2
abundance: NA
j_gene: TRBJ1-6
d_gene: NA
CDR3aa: CASSERGGEGSPLHF
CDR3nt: TGTGCCAGCAGCGAGAGGGGGGGCGAGGGTTCACCCCTCCACTTT

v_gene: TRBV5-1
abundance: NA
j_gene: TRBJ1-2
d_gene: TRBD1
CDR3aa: CASSPDRGSLGYTF
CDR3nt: TGCGCCAGCAGCCCGGACAGGGGTTCTCTGGGCTACACCTTC

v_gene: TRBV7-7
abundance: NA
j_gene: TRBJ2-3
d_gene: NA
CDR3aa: CASSATGTRDTQYF
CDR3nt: TGTGCCAGCAGCGCGACAGGGACTAGGGATACGCAGTATTTT

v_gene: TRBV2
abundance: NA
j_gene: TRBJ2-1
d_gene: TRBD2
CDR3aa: CASTPTSGGGNEQFF
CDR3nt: TGTGCCAGCACCCCGACTAGCGGGGGAGGTAATGAGCAGTTCTTC

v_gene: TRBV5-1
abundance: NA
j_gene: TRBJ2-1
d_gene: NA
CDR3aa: CASSLEPFSYNEQFF
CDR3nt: TGCGCCAGCAGCTTGGAGCCCTTCTCCTACAATGAGCAGTTCTTC

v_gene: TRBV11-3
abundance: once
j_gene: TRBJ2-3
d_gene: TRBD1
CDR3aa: CASSRTGTGWKDTQYF
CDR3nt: TGTGCCAGCAGCCGTACCGGGACAGGGTGGAAAGATACGCAGTATTTT

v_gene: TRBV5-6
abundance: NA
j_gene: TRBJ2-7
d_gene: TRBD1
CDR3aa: CASSTGQGYGEQYF
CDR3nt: TGTGCCAGCAGCACGGGACAGGGGTACGGGGAGCAGTACTTC

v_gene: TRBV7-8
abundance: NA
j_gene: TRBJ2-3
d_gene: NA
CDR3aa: CASSALTSTDTQYF
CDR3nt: TGTGCCAGCAGCGCCCTGACTAGCACAGATACGCAGTATTTT

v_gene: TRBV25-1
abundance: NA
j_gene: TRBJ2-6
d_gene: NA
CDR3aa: CASSVQISSGANVLTF
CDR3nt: TGTGCCAGCAGTGTACAGATTAGCTCTGGGGCCAACGTCCTGACTTTC

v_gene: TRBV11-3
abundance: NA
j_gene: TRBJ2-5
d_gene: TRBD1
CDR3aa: CASVLQGAQETQYF
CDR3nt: TGTGCCAGCGTTTTGCAGGGGGCTCAAGAGACCCAGTACTTC

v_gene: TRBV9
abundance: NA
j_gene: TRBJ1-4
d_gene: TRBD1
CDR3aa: CASGRQGVGEKLFF
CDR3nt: TGTGCCAGCGGTCGACAGGGGGTTGGAGAAAAACTGTTTTTT

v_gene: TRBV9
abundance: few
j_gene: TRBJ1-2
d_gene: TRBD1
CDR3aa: CASSPRGQALYGYTF
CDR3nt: TGTGCCAGCAGCCCCCGAGGACAGGCACTCTATGGCTACACCTTC

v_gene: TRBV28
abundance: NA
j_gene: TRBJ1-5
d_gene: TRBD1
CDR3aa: CASSPWAGGRGNQPQHF
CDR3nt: TGTGCCAGCAGTCCCTGGGCAGGGGGAAGGGGCAATCAGCCCCAGCATTTT

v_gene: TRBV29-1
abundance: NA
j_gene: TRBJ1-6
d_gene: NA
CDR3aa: CSVVRVAGGSPLHF
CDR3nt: TGCAGCGTCGTCAGGGTTGCGGGAGGATCACCCCTCCACTTT

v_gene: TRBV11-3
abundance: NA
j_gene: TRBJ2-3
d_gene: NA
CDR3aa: CASSREWGTDTQYF
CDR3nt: TGTGCCAGCAGCCGGGAGTGGGGCACAGATACGCAGTATTTT

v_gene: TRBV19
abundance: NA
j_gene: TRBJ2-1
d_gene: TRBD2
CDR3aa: CASSISSGRNDEQFF
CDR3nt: TGTGCCAGTAGTATATCAAGCGGGAGAAACGATGAGCAGTTCTTC

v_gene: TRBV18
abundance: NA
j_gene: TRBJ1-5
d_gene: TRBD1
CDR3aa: CASSRTGTGGNQPQHF
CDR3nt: TGTGCCAGCTCACGTACCGGGACAGGGGGGAATCAGCCCCAGCATTTT

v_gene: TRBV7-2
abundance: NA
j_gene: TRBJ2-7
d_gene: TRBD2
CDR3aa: CASSLGRLALEPPYEQYF
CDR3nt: TGTGCCAGCAGCTTAGGCAGACTAGCGCTAGAGCCCCCCTACGAGCAGTACTTC

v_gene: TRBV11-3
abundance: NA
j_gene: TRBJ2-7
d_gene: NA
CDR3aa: CASSEVRRSYEQYF
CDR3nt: TGTGCCAGCAGCGAAGTCAGAAGATCCTACGAGCAGTACTTC

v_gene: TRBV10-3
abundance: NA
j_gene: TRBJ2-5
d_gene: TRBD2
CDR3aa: CATGASGREETQYF
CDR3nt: TGTGCCACCGGGGCTAGCGGGAGGGAAGAGACCCAGTACTTC

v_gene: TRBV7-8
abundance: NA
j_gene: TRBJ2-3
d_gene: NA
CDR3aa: CASSLVGGATPQYF
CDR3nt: TGTGCCAGCAGCTTAGTAGGGGGGGCTACCCCGCAGTATTTT

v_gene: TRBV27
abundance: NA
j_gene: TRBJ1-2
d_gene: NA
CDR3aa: CASSKTGVRDDYGYTF
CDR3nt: TGTGCCAGCAGTAAAACGGGGGTCAGGGATGACTATGGCTACACCTTC

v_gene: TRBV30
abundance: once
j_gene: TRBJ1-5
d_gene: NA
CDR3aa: CAWSGGGNQPQHF
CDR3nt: TGTGCCTGGAGTGGGGGAGGCAATCAGCCCCAGCATTTT

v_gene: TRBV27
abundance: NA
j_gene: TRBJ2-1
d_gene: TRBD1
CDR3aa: CASSFWTGGLYNEQFF
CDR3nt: TGTGCCAGCAGTTTCTGGACAGGTGGGCTCTACAATGAGCAGTTCTTC

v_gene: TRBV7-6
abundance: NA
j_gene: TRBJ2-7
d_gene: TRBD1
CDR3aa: CASSLEESGGEQYF
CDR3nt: TGTGCCAGCAGCTTAGAGGAGTCAGGGGGCGAGCAGTACTTC

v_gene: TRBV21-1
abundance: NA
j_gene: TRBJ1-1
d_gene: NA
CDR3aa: CASSPIGQNLARGTEAFF
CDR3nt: TGTGCCAGCAGCCCGATCGGGCAGAATCTGGCCCGGGGGACTGAAGCTTTCTTT

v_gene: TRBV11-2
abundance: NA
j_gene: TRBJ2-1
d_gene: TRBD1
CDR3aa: CASSRDRIGYEQFF
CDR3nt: TGTGCCAGCAGCAGGGACAGAATCGGATATGAGCAGTTCTTC

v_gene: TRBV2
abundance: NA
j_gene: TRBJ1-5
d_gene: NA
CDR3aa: CASRVGVGTNQPQHF
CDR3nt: TGTGCCAGCAGGGTAGGGGTAGGTACCAATCAGCCCCAGCATTTT

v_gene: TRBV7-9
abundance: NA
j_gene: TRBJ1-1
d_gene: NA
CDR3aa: CASSWREGPEAFF
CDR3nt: TGTGCCAGCAGCTGGAGGGAGGGCCCTGAAGCTTTCTTT

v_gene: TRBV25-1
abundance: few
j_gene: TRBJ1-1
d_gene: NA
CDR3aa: CASTPGNTEAFF
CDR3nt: TGTGCCAGCACCCCGGGAAACACTGAAGCTTTCTTT

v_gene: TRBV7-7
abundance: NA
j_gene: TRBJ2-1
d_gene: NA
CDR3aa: CASSLVVGAGDNEQFF
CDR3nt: TGTGCCAGCAGCTTAGTGGTTGGGGCAGGGGACAATGAGCAGTTCTTC

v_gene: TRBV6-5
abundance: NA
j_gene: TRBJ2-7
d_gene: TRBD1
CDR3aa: CASSGRQGPYEQYF
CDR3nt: TGTGCCAGCAGTGGGCGACAGGGACCTTACGAGCAGTACTTC

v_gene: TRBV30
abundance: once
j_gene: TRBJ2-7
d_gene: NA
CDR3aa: CAWSVEQIMEQYF
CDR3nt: TGTGCCTGGAGTGTAGAACAGATAATGGAGCAGTACTTC

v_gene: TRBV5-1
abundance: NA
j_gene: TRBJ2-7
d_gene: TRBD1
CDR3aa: CASSLRGQGVEQYF
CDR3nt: TGCGCCAGCAGCTTAAGAGGACAGGGGGTCGAGCAGTACTTC

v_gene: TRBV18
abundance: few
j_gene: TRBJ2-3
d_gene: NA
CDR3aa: CASSPFRSTDTQYF
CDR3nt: TGTGCCAGCTCACCATTCCGGAGCACAGATACGCAGTATTTT